Shown below are 5 T cell receptor beta chains from a single sample sequenced in a study of cytomegalovirus exposure and HLA in healthy donors (TCRdb year 2017). Library preparation was by the immunoSEQ multiplex PCR assay. In TCRdb, the immuneACCESS table is reduced to in-frame sequences with V and J assigned. These tables do not hold every clone; where another copy was compared, an unresolved V gene accounts for under half, and the others remain unexplained. Across this sample there are more than 300,000 clones, with 75% to 90% seen only once. Roughly 0.83% of the sample belongs to the ten largest clones. Material: PBMCs. All receptors derive from a woman younger than 30 in good health and CMV-seronegative.

The chain has TRBV10-2 and TRBJ2-2, with TRBD2 matching 14 bases. The J segment lost 4 bases and the V segment lost 6 bases, leaving 7 bases of the junction unmatched. CDR1 and CDR2 (germline): WSHSY, SAAADI. This CDR3 spans 17 amino acids. The CDR3 sequence is CASRRLAGGLGTGELFF. DNA of the CDR3: TGCGCCAGCAGACGACTAGCGGGAGGGTTGGGCACCGGGGAGCTGTTTTTT.

The CDR3 sequence: CASSDQGFGNTIYF. In DNA form, the CDR3 reads TGCGCCAGCAGCGATCAGGGCTTCGGAAACACCATATATTTT. The V and J genes are TRBV5-1 and TRBJ1-3; possibly TRBD1 for D (5 bases). Germline CDR1 reads SGHRS; CDR2 reads YFSETQ. This CDR3 is built from 14 residues. V shed 4 bases and J shed 4 bases, with 12 bases lying between them. The complete variable domain, with remaining parts taken from reference TRBV5-1 and TRBJ1-3, reads KAGVTQTPRYLIKTRGQQVTLSCSPISGHRSVSWYQQTPGQGLQFLFEYFSETQRNKGNFPGRFSGRQFSNSRSEMNVSTLELGDSALYLCASSDQGFGNTIYFGEGSWLTVV.

The chain couples TRBV7-8 to TRBJ2-5; TRBD2 might be the D (6 bases). V dropped 5 bases and J dropped 2 bases, with 15 bases sitting between them. Germline V gene lookup returns CDR1 SGHVS and CDR2 FQNEAQ. The CDR3 runs to 15 residues. CDR3 DNA: TGTGCCAGCAGCCGATATTGGGGGACTCAAGAGACCCAGTACTTC. Its protein is CASSRYWGTQETQYF.

The gene calls are TRBV7-9 and TRBJ1-1, with TRBD1 identical over 8 bases. The J segment lost 2 bases and the V segment lost 5 bases, leaving 13 bases of the junction unmatched. Germline CDR1 SEHNR, CDR2 FQNEAQ (reference sequence). The CDR3 spans 17 residues. The CDR3 sequence: CASSPGQGRGPNTEAFF. In DNA, the CDR3 is TGTGCCAGCAGCCCCGGACAGGGAAGGGGGCCTAACACTGAAGCTTTCTTT.

The chain couples TRBV18 to TRBJ2-3; no clear D gene. Germline V CDR1 and CDR2: KGHSH, LQKENI. Trimming removed 6 bases at V and 6 bases at J, with 10 bases between. CDR3 length equals 12 residues. The CDR3: CASSSLEDTQYF. The CDR3 DNA sequence: TGTGCCAGCTCGTCCCTTGAGGATACGCAGTATTTT. Filled out from reference TRBV18 and TRBJ2-3, the complete variable domain reads NAGVMQNPRHLVRRRGQEARLRCSPMKGHSHVYWYRQLPEEGLKFMVYLQKENIIDESGMPKERFSAEFPKEGPSILRIQQVVRGDSAAYFCASSSLEDTQYFGPGTRLTVL.